The sequence of this T cell receptor (beta chain) was determined in a study of T-cell reconstitution after alpha-beta-depleted transplantation in children. This clonotype was seen only a few times. The library targeted TCRbeta and was prepared with unique molecular identifiers. TCRdb reprocessed the PCR reads with MiXCR, giving one entry per CDR3 protein. The table includes around 380,000 distinct CDR3 sequences, approximately 10% detected once. V shed 6 bases and J 9 bases; nucleotides not matched to a gene: 10. Per germline, CDR1 SGHDN and CDR2 FVKESK. The CDR3 extends over 16 amino acids. V is TRBV14 and J is TRBJ2-1, with TRBD2 identical over 14 bases. The receptor comes from a human donor who donated a stem cell graft to a child with acute myeloid leukemia. Here the sequenced sample was PBMCs from the stem cell graft donor, taken from the stem cell graft. The CDR3 here is CASSRLTSGGAREQFF. In nucleotides, the CDR3 is TGTGCCAGCAGTAGACTGACTAGCGGGGGGGCGCGTGAGCAGTTCTTC.